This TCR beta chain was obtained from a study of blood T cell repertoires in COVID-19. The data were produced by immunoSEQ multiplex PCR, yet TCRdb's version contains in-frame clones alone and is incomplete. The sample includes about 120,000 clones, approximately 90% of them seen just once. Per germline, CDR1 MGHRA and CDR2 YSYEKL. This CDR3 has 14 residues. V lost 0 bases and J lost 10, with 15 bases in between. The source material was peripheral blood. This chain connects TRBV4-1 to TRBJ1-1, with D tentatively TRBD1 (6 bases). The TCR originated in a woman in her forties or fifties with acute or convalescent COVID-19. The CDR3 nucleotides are TGCGCCAGCAGCCAAGAACAGGGAGTACCGTCAGCTTTCTTT. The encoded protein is CASSQEQGVPSAFF.